Presented here are 6 T cell receptor beta chains from one specimen sequenced in a study of cytomegalovirus exposure and HLA in healthy donors (dated 2017 in TCRdb). Library preparation was by the immunoSEQ multiplex PCR assay. For the multiplex PCR, a mixture combining 60 forward primers for TCR Vbeta segments and 13 reverse primers for TCR Jbeta segments was used. TCRdb mirrors the immuneACCESS table, restricted to in-frame sequences. Some clones are absent from its copies; in checked studies, under half trace to an unresolved V gene, and the reason for the others is unknown. The sample data list fewer than 250,000 clones, and roughly 87% of these were observed just once. The top ten clones comprise around 6% of the sample. Sequencing was performed on PBMCs. These receptors came from a man aged 35 to 55 in good health and CMV-seropositive.

This chain uses TRBV11-3 with TRBJ2-7; maybe TRBD1 (6 bases). V lost 5 bases and J 2 bases, leaving 16 bases between the germline ends. The CDR3 is made up of 15 amino acids. Germline V CDR1 and CDR2: SGHNT, YENEEA. This chain's CDR3 is CASSAGQFNTYEQYV. CDR3 bases: TGTGCCAGCAGCGCCGGACAGTTTAACACCTACGAGCAGTACGTC.

The chain has TRBV9 and TRBJ1-1; TRBD1 matches 8 bases. V lost 0 bases and J lost 5; bases outside the gene matches: 9. Germline loops: CDR1 SGDLS, CDR2 YYNGEE. The CDR3 totals 16 residues. The DNA of the CDR3 is TGTGCCAGCAGCGTAGCTACCCAGGGGGCTGGGACTGAAGCTTTCTTT. Translating it yields CASSVATQGAGTEAFF. Complete variable domain (other parts from reference TRBV9 and TRBJ1-1): DSGVTQTPKHLITATGQRVTLRCSPRSGDLSVYWYQQSLDQGLQFLIQYYNGEERAKGNILERFSAQQFPDLHSELNLSSLELGDSALYFCASSVATQGAGTEAFFGQGTRLTVV.

This chain connects TRBV9 to TRBJ1-2, with D perhaps matching TRBD1 (6 bases). CDR1 and CDR2 (germline): SGDLS, YYNGEE. V was shortened by 3 bases and J by 3 bases, with 12 bases between the two germline ends. The CDR3 is 14 residues long. The CDR3 protein is CASSAQGGDYGYTF. The CDR3 nucleotides are TGTGCCAGCAGCGCACAAGGGGGGGACTATGGCTACACCTTC. The complete variable domain, with remaining parts taken from reference TRBV9 and TRBJ1-2, reads DSGVTQTPKHLITATGQRVTLRCSPRSGDLSVYWYQQSLDQGLQFLIQYYNGEERAKGNILERFSAQQFPDLHSELNLSSLELGDSALYFCASSAQGGDYGYTFGSGTRLTVV.

The DNA of the CDR3 is TGTGCCAGCAGGTCGACAGGGAACCAAGAGACCCAGTACTTC. Translating gives CASRSTGNQETQYF. The rearrangement joins TRBV2 to TRBJ2-5; 7 positions agree with TRBD1. The ends lost 6 bases at V and 0 bases at J; junction bases unmatched: 4. Germline V gene lookup returns CDR1 SNHLY and CDR2 FYNNEI. This CDR3 has 14 amino acids.

The gene calls are TRBV9 and TRBJ1-1, with 8 nucleotides matching TRBD1. This CDR3 comprises 17 residues. J was trimmed by 4 bases and V by 0 bases; bases with no gene match: 11. The germline V gene has CDR1 SGDLS and CDR2 YYNGEE. The CDR3 protein is CASSVDPGGLIGTEAFF. CDR3 bases: TGTGCCAGCAGCGTAGACCCAGGGGGCCTGATAGGCACTGAAGCTTTCTTT.

The V call is TRBV10-3, the J call TRBJ1-1, with no clear D. The germline gives CDR1 ENHRY, CDR2 SYGVKD. Trimming removed 3 bases at V and 1 base at J, with 12 bases between. The length of the CDR3 is 15 residues. The CDR3 DNA reads as TGTGCCATCAGTGAAGGATTGCTAGGGAACACTGAAGCTTTCTTT. Translated, it gives CAISEGLLGNTEAFF.